The 13 T cell receptor beta chains given below trace back to one sample, sequenced in a study of shared clonotypes between healthy human individuals. Libraries were prepared by immunoSEQ multiplex PCR; TCRdb keeps only in-frame clonotypes and omits some of them. Found here are approximately 470,000 clones, around 73% of them singletons; the top ten hold about 11%. Sequencing used PBMCs. These TCRs come from a woman aged 40 to 49 in good health. Some clones in this sample may be carry-over from other donors' samples.

This clone was seen a single time. V is TRBV4-1 and J is TRBJ2-5, with no clear D. The V gene's germline CDR1 is MGHRA and CDR2 YSYEKL. This CDR3 is built from 15 residues. Between the trimmed V and J ends, which lost 4 bases and 4 bases, there was a span of 16 bases. The CDR3 loop is CASSPEYESIETQYF. The DNA of the CDR3 is TGCGCCAGCAGCCCAGAATACGAGTCGATAGAGACCCAGTACTTC.

The J gene is TRBJ2-2, the V gene TRBV27; 10 bases fit TRBD2. With V trimmed by 7 bases and J by 7 bases, 9 bases remained unmatched. The CDR3 has 15 amino acids. Germline loops: CDR1 MNHEY, CDR2 SMNVEV (reference sequence). In DNA form, the CDR3 reads TGTGCCAGCACGGGAAGCGGGAGGGCCGACGGGGAGCTGTTTTTT. This translates into CASTGSGRADGELFF.

The CDR3 DNA follows: TGTGCCAGTAGTAGTCTACAGGGTAGGTCTGGTGAGCAGTACTTC. Its protein is CASSSLQGRSGEQYF. V is TRBV19 and J is TRBJ2-7, with D perhaps matching TRBD1 (6 bases). Deletions cut 4 bases from V and 7 bases from J, with 20 bases between. Per germline, CDR1 LNHDA and CDR2 SQIVND (reference sequence). The CDR3 sequence is 15 residues long.

The chain has TRBV5-4 and TRBJ1-1; D is perhaps TRBD1 (5 bases). V lost 1 base and J 3 bases, leaving 10 bases between the germline ends. Germline V CDR1 and CDR2: SGHNT, YYREEE (reference sequence). The CDR3 runs to 14 residues. Written as DNA, the CDR3 is TGTGCCAGCAGCTTGTTCGGGGGAGACACTGAAGCTTTCTTT. Translation: CASSLFGGDTEAFF.

The rearrangement joins TRBV5-8 to TRBJ1-2; D perhaps matches TRBD1 (5 bases). This CDR3 is 13 amino acids long. V shed 4 bases and J shed 3 bases, with 10 bases lying between them. The germline V gene has CDR1 SGHTS and CDR2 YDEGEE. The CDR3 coding sequence is TGTGCCAGCAGCCGCGGGGCCTACTATGGCTACACCTTC. This encodes CASSRGAYYGYTF.

This chain uses TRBV7-9 with TRBJ1-1; D unresolved. V dropped 1 base and J dropped 1 base, with 10 bases sitting between them. Germline lookup yields CDR1 SEHNR and CDR2 FQNEAQ (reference sequence). The CDR3 totals 15 residues. The CDR3 reads CASSLGRTANTEAFF. The CDR3 nucleotides are TGTGCCAGCAGCTTAGGTCGGACGGCGAACACTGAAGCTTTCTTT.

This chain links TRBV18 with TRBJ2-3; D gene unclear. Germline CDR1 KGHSH, CDR2 LQKENI. The CDR3 sequence is 17 residues long. The ends were cut back, 0 bases at V and 0 bases at J, with 13 bases in the middle. The DNA of the CDR3 is TGTGCCAGCTCACCACCAAGCAGAGATTTTAGCACAGATACGCAGTATTTT. This gives the protein CASSPPSRDFSTDTQYF.

The chain recombines TRBV7-9 with TRBJ2-5; D is possibly TRBD1 or TRBD2 (5 bases each). The germline V and J ends were trimmed by 1 base and 2 bases, with 17 bases remaining between them. The length of the CDR3 is 17 residues. Germline CDR1 SEHNR, CDR2 FQNEAQ (reference sequence). The CDR3 bases are TGTGCCAGCAGCTTAGTCCGGGGACCCCTCCTACAAGAGACCCAGTACTTC. Translating it yields CASSLVRGPLLQETQYF. The entire variable domain, with the rest obtained from reference TRBV7-9 and TRBJ2-5, is as follows: DTGVSQNPRHKITKRGQNVTFRCDPISEHNRLYWYRQTLGQGPEFLTYFQNEAQLEKSRLLSDRFSAERPKGSFSTLEIQRTEQGDSAMYLCASSLVRGPLLQETQYFGPGTRLLVL.

The chain employs TRBV7-9 and TRBJ1-2, with TRBD1 as a possible D gene (5 bases). Per the germline V gene, CDR1 is SEHNR and CDR2 is FQNEAQ (reference sequence). The germline V and J ends were trimmed by 6 bases and 4 bases, with 18 bases remaining between them. This CDR3 region has 15 residues. The DNA of the CDR3 is TGTGCCAGCAGTCCAGGGTTTGGTTTAGGCTATGGCTACACCTTC. Protein product: CASSPGFGLGYGYTF.

The chain couples TRBV4-2 to TRBJ2-2, with a possible D match to TRBD2 (6 bases). In germline, CDR1 is LGHNA, CDR2 YNFKEQ. The ends were cut back, 2 bases at V and 8 bases at J, with 18 bases in the middle. The CDR3 is 16 amino acids. Here the CDR3 DNA reads TGTGCCAGCAGCCAATCCGGGACTTCCTCAGGGGGGGAGCTGTTTTTT. This codes for CASSQSGTSSGGELFF.

Comments on this clone: A much larger clone lies one base from this, so it may be a read error. The V and J genes are TRBV27 and TRBJ2-7; D remains unclear. Trimming shortened V by 6 bases and J by 4 bases, and 19 bases separated the two germline ends. The CDR3 is 15 amino acids. Germline CDR1 is MNHEY and CDR2 is SMNVEV (reference sequence). CDR3 coding DNA: TGTGCCAGCAGCCCCTTTAGTCCCCCTCGTTACGAGCAGTACTTC. Protein: CASSPFSPPRYEQYF.

The chain has TRBV7-6 and TRBJ2-3; 12 bases align to TRBD2. This CDR3 has 14 amino acids. J gave up 7 bases and V 4 bases, and 3 bases lay outside the gene matches. The germline V gene encodes CDR1 SGHVS and CDR2 FNYEAQ. The CDR3 region has the DNA TGTGCCAGCAGCTCGTGGACTAGCGGGAATACGCAGTATTTT. It encodes CASSSWTSGNTQYF.

The J gene is TRBJ1-1, the V gene TRBV25-1; D possibly corresponds to TRBD1 (5 bases). The V end was cut by 6 bases, the J end by 1 base, with 9 bases between. This CDR3 spans 13 amino acids. The germline V gene encodes CDR1 MGHDK and CDR2 SYGVNS. CDR3 bases: TGTGCCAGCAGAAGAGGACAGAACACTGAAGCTTTCTTT. It translates to CASRRGQNTEAFF. The variable domain in full, with the rest retrieved from reference TRBV25-1 and TRBJ1-1, is EADIYQTPRYLVIGTGKKITLECSQTMGHDKMYWYQQDPGMELHLIHYSYGVNSTEKGDLSSESTVSRIRTEHFPLTLESARPSHTSQYLCASRRGQNTEAFFGQGTRLTVV.